The 29 T cell receptor beta chains reported below all come from one sample, sequenced in a study of blood T cell repertoires in COVID-19. Measured with immunoSEQ multiplex PCR; TCRdb has only the in-frame clones, and not every one. Among 150,000 to 200,000 clones listed, around 87% were seen once. The source material was peripheral blood. The receptors here all came from a man aged 18 to 29 with active or convalescent COVID-19.

This sequence joins TRBV2 and TRBJ2-3; a possible D gene is TRBD2 (6 bases). The germline V gene encodes CDR1 SNHLY and CDR2 FYNNEI. The CDR3 covers 13 residues. The V end lost 5 bases, the J end lost 15 bases, and 21 bases lay between the germline ends. The CDR3 DNA sequence: TGTGCCAGCAGTATCGCCGGGACTCAAAGTTACTATTTT. Protein: CASSIAGTQSYYF.

This sequence joins TRBV11-2 and TRBJ2-2; D not resolved. CDR1 SGHAT and CDR2 FQNNGV come from the germline V gene. V lost 7 bases, J lost 4 bases, and 13 bases lay in between. The CDR3 has 14 residues. CDR3 protein: CASTSTRSTGELFF. In nucleotides, the CDR3 is TGTGCCAGCACCTCAACCCGCAGCACCGGGGAGCTGTTTTTT. Looking up the rest from reference TRBV11-2 and TRBJ2-2 gives the full variable domain: EAGVAQSPRYKIIEKRQSVAFWCNPISGHATLYWYQQILGQGPKLLIQFQNNGVVDDSQLPKDRFSAERLKGVDSTLKIQPAKLEDSAVYLCASTSTRSTGELFFGEGSRLTVL.

The chain employs TRBV5-1 and TRBJ1-6; perhaps TRBD1 as D (6 bases). Between the trimmed V and J ends, which lost 4 bases and 9 bases, there was a span of 14 bases. Germline V gives CDR1 SGHRS, CDR2 YFSETQ. The CDR3 loop spans 14 amino acids. The CDR3 sequence is CASSLGGSGSPLHF. The CDR3 coding sequence is TGCGCCAGCAGCCTAGGGGGAAGTGGTTCACCCCTCCACTTT.

V and J are TRBV2 and TRBJ1-5, with D possibly TRBD1 on 5 matching bases. The CDR3 consists of 16 residues. The V gene's germline CDR1 is SNHLY and CDR2 FYNNEI. The ends were cut back, 6 bases at V and 3 bases at J, with 18 bases in the middle. CDR3 region: CASRGKISQVNQPQHF. As DNA, the CDR3 is TGTGCCAGCAGGGGAAAGATTTCACAGGTCAATCAGCCCCAGCATTTT.

V is TRBV6-5 and J is TRBJ1-5; possibly TRBD1 for D (6 bases). This CDR3 is 15 amino acids long. The germline V gene encodes CDR1 MNHEY and CDR2 SVGAGI. V lost 3 bases to trimming and J lost 7 bases, with 16 bases between them. The CDR3 loop is CASSYLAGAGQPQHF. The DNA for the CDR3 is TGTGCCAGCAGTTATCTTGCGGGGGCGGGACAGCCCCAGCATTTT.

The chain combines TRBV28 with TRBJ1-2; D might be TRBD1 (6 bases). The germline V and J ends were trimmed by 3 bases and 4 bases, with 15 bases remaining between them. CDR3 length: 15 amino acids. Germline V CDR1 and CDR2: MDHEN, SYDVKM. CDR3 loop: CASSLAGDLGYGYTF. CDR3 nucleotides: TGTGCCAGCAGTTTGGCAGGGGATCTGGGCTATGGCTACACCTTC.

The CDR3 nucleotides read TGTGCTAGTGGTTTAGTACTAGCGGGAAATTCTGAGCAGTTCTTC. Translating it yields CASGLVLAGNSEQFF. The chain carries TRBV12-5 and TRBJ2-1; 10 bases agree with TRBD2. The CDR3 is 15 residues long. Germline values: CDR1 LGHNT, CDR2 FRNRAP. The V gene end was trimmed by 3 bases and the J gene end by 9 bases; junction bases not matched to a gene: 8.

This rearrangement joins TRBV11-3 to TRBJ2-7, with a weak D call TRBD1 (6 bases). The CDR3 has 15 residues. Germline CDR1 SGHNT, CDR2 YENEEA. Trimming removed 5 bases from V and 5 bases from J, with 19 bases in between. This CDR3 reads CASSHRVQGWNEQYF. The CDR3 DNA follows: TGTGCCAGCAGCCACAGGGTGCAGGGGTGGAACGAGCAGTACTTC.

The chain couples TRBV9 to TRBJ1-2; the match to TRBD1 covers 10 bases. The CDR3 has 14 amino acids. The trim removed 3 bases at V and 4 bases at J, leaving 3 bases unmatched. Germline CDR1 and CDR2: SGDLS and YYNGEE. CDR3 sequence reads: CASSARQGAYGYTF. CDR3 DNA sequence: TGTGCCAGCAGCGCGCGACAGGGGGCCTATGGCTACACCTTC.

The chain recombines TRBV9 with TRBJ1-1; D is uncertain. V lost 0 bases to trimming and J lost 3 bases, with 12 bases between them. CDR3 size: 15 residues. Per the germline V gene, CDR1 is SGDLS and CDR2 is YYNGEE. The CDR3 sequence: CASSVGPGKHTEAFF. Written as DNA, the CDR3 is TGTGCCAGCAGCGTAGGACCGGGGAAGCACACTGAAGCTTTCTTT. The full variable domain, in which reference TRBV9 and TRBJ1-1 provide the parts outside the CDR3, is DSGVTQTPKHLITATGQRVTLRCSPRSGDLSVYWYQQSLDQGLQFLIQYYNGEERAKGNILERFSAQQFPDLHSELNLSSLELGDSALYFCASSVGPGKHTEAFFGQGTRLTVV.

This clone showed up just a few times. V is TRBV11-2 and J is TRBJ2-2; D gene uncertain. The germline V gene has CDR1 SGHAT and CDR2 FQNNGV. V was cut by 1 base and J by 5 bases, with 11 bases left in between. This CDR3 has 15 residues. In nucleotides, the CDR3 is TGTGCCAGCAGCTTAGTTGGCAGGTTGACCGGGGAGCTGTTTTTT. It is translated as CASSLVGRLTGELFF.

The rearrangement links TRBV11-3 to TRBJ2-2; the D gene is possibly TRBD1 (6 bases). The CDR3 runs 15 residues. The V end was cut by 4 bases, the J end by 1 base, with 10 bases between. CDR1 is SGHNT and CDR2 is YENEEA in the germline V gene. The CDR3 DNA follows: TGTGCCAGCAGCTCCGGGACACGGAACACCGGGGAGCTGTTTTTT. Its protein is CASSSGTRNTGELFF.

V and J are TRBV28 and TRBJ1-1, with a weak D call TRBD1 (5 bases). The CDR3 length is 13 residues. V was clipped by 2 bases and J by 6 bases, with 10 bases between them. Germline-derived CDR1 and CDR2 are MDHEN and SYDVKM. In nucleotides, the CDR3 is TGTGCCAGCAGTTTACAGGGTTGGCCTGAAGCTTTCTTT. Protein sequence: CASSLQGWPEAFF.

This rearrangement joins TRBV18 to TRBJ2-7; 12 bases agree with TRBD2. CDR1 KGHSH and CDR2 LQKENI come from the germline V gene. The trim removed 5 bases at V and 3 bases at J, leaving 2 bases unmatched. The CDR3 consists of 14 residues. CDR3 residues: CASSMGLAGYEQYF. In DNA, the CDR3 is TGTGCCAGCTCAATGGGACTAGCGGGCTACGAGCAGTACTTC.

This clone turned up a few times. V is TRBV2 and J is TRBJ1-2; D remains unclear. CDR1 is SNHLY and CDR2 is FYNNEI in the germline V gene. CDR3 length equals 12 residues. V was shortened by 7 bases and J by 10 bases, with 16 bases between the two germline ends. Here the CDR3 reads CASNSLASSYTF. CDR3 coding DNA: TGTGCCAGCAATTCGCTAGCGTCTTCCTACACCTTC.

This chain links TRBV10-3 with TRBJ2-1; D is possibly TRBD1 (6 bases). In germline, CDR1 is ENHRY, CDR2 SYGVKD. Trimming stripped 5 bases from V and 2 bases from J, with 13 bases between. The CDR3 sequence is 15 residues long. For the CDR3, the DNA is TGTGCCATCAGTTCCGGGACACGGCCCTACAATGAGCAGTTCTTC. Encoded protein: CAISSGTRPYNEQFF.

CDR3 sequence (DNA): TGTGCCAGCAGCCTGGGCCTTAACACTGAAGCTTTCTTT. As protein: CASSLGLNTEAFF. The genes are TRBV6-5 and TRBJ1-1; no definite D call. CDR1 and CDR2 from the germline V gene are MNHEY and SVGAGI. Trimming took off 6 bases at V and 2 bases at J, with 10 bases between the two ends. The CDR3 is 13 amino acids.

The chain links TRBV7-6 to TRBJ2-5; possibly TRBD2 for D (7 bases). Germline V CDR1 and CDR2: SGHVS, FNYEAQ. CDR3 length equals 13 residues. The germline V and J ends were trimmed by 1 base and 5 bases, with 8 bases remaining between them. The CDR3 DNA sequence: TGTGCCAGCAGCTTAGAGGGGGGGGAGACCCAGTACTTC. Translating gives CASSLEGGETQYF.

The J gene is TRBJ2-2, the V gene TRBV10-3, with D perhaps matching TRBD2 (6 bases). Germline CDR1 and CDR2: ENHRY and SYGVKD. The CDR3 covers 14 residues. V shed 4 bases and J shed 1 base, with 7 bases lying between them. CDR3 bases: TGTGCCATCAGTGTGGGAGGGAACACCGGGGAGCTGTTTTTT. Amino acids: CAISVGGNTGELFF.

The rearrangement links TRBV19 to TRBJ2-3; 8 bases map to TRBD1. This CDR3 comprises 16 residues. V was pared by 5 bases and J by 2 bases, with 9 bases of the junction left unmatched. The V gene's germline CDR1 is LNHDA and CDR2 SQIVND (reference sequence). Here the CDR3 DNA reads TGTGCCAGTAGTCCACGCACGACAGGGGTCACAGATACGCAGTATTTT. Amino acids: CASSPRTTGVTDTQYF.

This clone was picked up one time. The chain has TRBV25-1 and TRBJ2-7, with 8 positions matching TRBD1. The CDR3 is 13 residues long. The V segment lost 9 bases and the J segment 4 bases; nucleotides outside the gene matches: 8. CDR1 and CDR2 from the germline V gene are MGHDK and SYGVNS. The CDR3: CARKDRAVYEQYF. CDR3 sequence (DNA): TGTGCCAGAAAGGACAGGGCAGTTTACGAGCAGTACTTC.

V usage is TRBV19 and J usage is TRBJ1-2; D is uncertain. Deletions cut 6 bases from V and 1 base from J, with 18 bases between. The germline V gene has CDR1 LNHDA and CDR2 SQIVND (reference sequence). The CDR3 has 16 residues. CDR3 sequence: CASRGAEGTVNYGYTF. CDR3 nucleotide sequence: TGTGCCAGTAGAGGAGCGGAGGGAACGGTTAACTATGGCTACACCTTC.

This chain links TRBV19 with TRBJ1-5, with D maybe TRBD1 (6 bases). The CDR3 is 15 amino acids. The germline V gene has CDR1 LNHDA and CDR2 SQIVND (reference sequence). V was cut by 1 base and J by 1 base, with 8 bases left in between. The CDR3 sequence: CASSIGTESNQPQHF. The CDR3 coding sequence is TGTGCCAGTAGTATAGGGACAGAGAGCAATCAGCCCCAGCATTTT.

This clone was seen just once. The V and J genes are TRBV7-9 and TRBJ1-5; 10 bases line up with TRBD1. V lost 5 bases to trimming and J lost 2 bases; unmatched junction nucleotides: 3. Per germline, CDR1 SEHNR and CDR2 FQNEAQ (reference sequence). CDR3 length: 15 amino acids. In nucleotides, the CDR3 is TGTGCCAGCAGCCAGACAGGGGGCCGCAATCAGCCCCAGCATTTT. Protein product: CASSQTGGRNQPQHF.

The gene calls are TRBV19 and TRBJ1-3, with 7 bases that match TRBD1. Germline CDR1 LNHDA, CDR2 SQIVND (reference sequence). J was trimmed by 4 bases and V by 4 bases; bases with no gene match: 1. CDR3 length equals 13 residues. This CDR3 is CASSTGGGNTIYF. Here the CDR3 DNA reads TGTGCCAGTAGTACAGGGGGAGGAAACACCATATATTTT.

This clone showed up just a few times. The rearrangement uses TRBV19 and TRBJ2-3, with D perhaps matching TRBD2 (6 bases). Germline CDR1 LNHDA, CDR2 SQIVND (reference sequence). The V gene lost 5 bases and the J gene lost 2 bases, with 8 bases spanning the gap. The CDR3 covers 13 residues. CDR3 sequence (DNA): TGTGCCAGTAGTCGGGACTCCACAGATACGCAGTATTTT. Translation gives CASSRDSTDTQYF.

This rearrangement joins TRBV6-5 to TRBJ2-5; 11 bases align to TRBD1. Per germline, CDR1 MNHEY and CDR2 SVGAGI. The CDR3 length is 15 residues. The J segment lost 5 bases and the V segment lost 5 bases, leaving 7 bases of the junction unmatched. The CDR3 DNA sequence: TGTGCCAGCAGTAAGGGACAGGGGGAAGTGGAGACCCAGTACTTC. It translates to CASSKGQGEVETQYF.

This chain uses TRBV4-1 with TRBJ2-3; 9 bases are shared with TRBD2. The germline V gene has CDR1 MGHRA and CDR2 YSYEKL. With V trimmed by 0 bases and J by 8 bases, 6 bases remained unmatched. CDR3 length: 15 residues. The CDR3 loop is CASSQDWSSGSTQYF. The CDR3 region has the DNA TGCGCCAGCAGCCAAGATTGGAGTAGCGGGAGTACGCAGTATTTT.

This clone is a singleton in its sample. This chain links TRBV27 with TRBJ1-2; TRBD1 matches at 7 bases. The CDR3 has 15 amino acids. CDR1 and CDR2 from the germline V gene are MNHEY and SMNVEV (reference sequence). Losses at the gene ends were 6 bases for V and 0 bases for J; bases not matched to a gene: 7. The CDR3 nucleotides read TGTGCCAGCAGATCGGGACAGTCCGCTAACTATGGCTACACCTTC. Protein: CASRSGQSANYGYTF.